These T cell receptor beta chains were read from a single sample in a study of graft-versus-host responses after intestinal transplantation. What these receptors recognize is not known. Sequencing used immunoSEQ multiplex PCR; TCRdb keeps in-frame clones, though not all of them. The table shows about 39,000 clones, with about 95% occurring only once. The material was unstimulated CD8+ T cells sorted from spleen or lymph node cells, obtained before transplant. The receptors were sampled from a human donor who was the organ donor for an intestinal transplant. The CDR3 runs from the conserved cysteine through the conserved F or W.

J | V | CDR3
TRBJ2-1 | TRBV27 | CASSTHNEQFF
TRBJ2-1 | TRBV27 | CASTLVRGGYNEQFF
TRBJ2-7 | TRBV7-2 | CASSLTSGYEQYF
TRBJ2-1 | TRBV9 | CASGGTGLLNEQFF
TRBJ1-1 | TRBV11-2 | CASSLQQVMNTEAFF
TRBJ2-1 | TRBV4-1 | CASSQVTGNEQFF
TRBJ1-1 | TRBV27 | CASSLSAGANTEAFF
TRBJ2-1 | TRBV4-1 | CASSQKFSLAHLNEQFF
TRBJ2-7 | TRBV30 | CAWSHLNSYEQYF
TRBJ1-3 | TRBV7-9 | CASSPPGQENSGNTIYF
TRBJ1-1 | TRBV13 | CASSLVPQGATEAFF
TRBJ2-7 | TRBV6-5 | CASSRNSNEQYF
TRBJ2-3 | TRBV5-6 | CASSLRQLAGGPGDTQYF